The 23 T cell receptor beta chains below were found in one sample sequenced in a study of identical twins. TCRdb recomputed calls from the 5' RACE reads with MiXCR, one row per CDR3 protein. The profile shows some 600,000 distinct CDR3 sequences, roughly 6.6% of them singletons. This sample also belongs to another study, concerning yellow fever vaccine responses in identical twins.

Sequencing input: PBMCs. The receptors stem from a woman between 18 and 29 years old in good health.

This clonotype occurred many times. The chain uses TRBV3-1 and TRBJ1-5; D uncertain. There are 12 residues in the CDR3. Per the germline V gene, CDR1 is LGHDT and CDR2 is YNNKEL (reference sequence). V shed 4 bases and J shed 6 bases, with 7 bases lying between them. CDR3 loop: CASSPVGQPQHF. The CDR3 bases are TGTGCCAGCAGCCCTGTGGGTCAGCCCCAGCATTTT.

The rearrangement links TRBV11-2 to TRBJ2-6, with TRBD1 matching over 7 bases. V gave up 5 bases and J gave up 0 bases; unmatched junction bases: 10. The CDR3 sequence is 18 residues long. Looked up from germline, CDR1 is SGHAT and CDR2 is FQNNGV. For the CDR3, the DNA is TGTGCCAGCAGCAATTACAGGGGACCCTCCTCTGGGGCCAACGTCCTGACTTTC. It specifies CASSNYRGPSSGANVLTF.

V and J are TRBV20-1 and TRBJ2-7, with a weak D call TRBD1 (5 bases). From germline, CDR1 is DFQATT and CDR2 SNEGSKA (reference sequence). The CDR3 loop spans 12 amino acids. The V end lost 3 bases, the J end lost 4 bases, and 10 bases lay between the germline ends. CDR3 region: CSASRREYEQYF. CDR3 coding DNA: TGCAGTGCTAGCCGCAGGGAATACGAGCAGTACTTC.

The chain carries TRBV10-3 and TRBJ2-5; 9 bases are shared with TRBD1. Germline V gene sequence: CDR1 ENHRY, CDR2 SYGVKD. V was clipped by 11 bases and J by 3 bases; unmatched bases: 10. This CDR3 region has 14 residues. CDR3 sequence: CAARDRDKKETQYF. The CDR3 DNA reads TGTGCCGCCCGGGACAGGGACAAGAAAGAGACCCAGTACTTC.

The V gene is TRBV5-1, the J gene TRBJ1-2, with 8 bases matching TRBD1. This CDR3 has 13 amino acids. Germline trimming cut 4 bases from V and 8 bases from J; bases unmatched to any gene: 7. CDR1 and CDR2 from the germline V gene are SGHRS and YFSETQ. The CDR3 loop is CASSPGTGWGYTF. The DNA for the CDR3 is TGCGCCAGCAGCCCCGGGACAGGTTGGGGCTACACCTTC.

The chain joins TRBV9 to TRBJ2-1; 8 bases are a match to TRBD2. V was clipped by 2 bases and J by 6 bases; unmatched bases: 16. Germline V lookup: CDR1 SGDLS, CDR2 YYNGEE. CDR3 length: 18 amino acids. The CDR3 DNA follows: TGTGCCAGCAGCGTTGGTGGCCTTTTGGCGGGAGGTGTCAATGAGCAGTTCTTC. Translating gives CASSVGGLLAGGVNEQFF.

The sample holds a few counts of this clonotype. This CDR3 reads CASSLDRRTGVRNEQFF. In nucleotides, the CDR3 is TGTGCCAGCAGCTTAGATAGGAGGACAGGGGTTCGGAATGAGCAGTTCTTC. This chain connects TRBV11-2 to TRBJ2-1, with 9 nucleotides matching TRBD1. Per the germline V gene, CDR1 is SGHAT and CDR2 is FQNNGV. V gave up 0 bases and J gave up 7 bases; unmatched junction bases: 10. The CDR3 is made up of 17 amino acids. Drawing the rest from reference TRBV11-2 and TRBJ2-1, the complete variable domain is EAGVAQSPRYKIIEKRQSVAFWCNPISGHATLYWYQQILGQGPKLLIQFQNNGVVDDSQLPKDRFSAERLKGVDSTLKIQPAKLEDSAVYLCASSLDRRTGVRNEQFFGPGTRLTVL.

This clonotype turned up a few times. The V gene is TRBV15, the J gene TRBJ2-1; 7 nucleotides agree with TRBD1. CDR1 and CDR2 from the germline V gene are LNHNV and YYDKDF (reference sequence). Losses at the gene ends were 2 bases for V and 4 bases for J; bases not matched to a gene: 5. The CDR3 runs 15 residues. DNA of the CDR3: TGTGCCACCAGCAGACAGGGACAGCCATACAATGAGCAGTTCTTC. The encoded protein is CATSRQGQPYNEQFF.

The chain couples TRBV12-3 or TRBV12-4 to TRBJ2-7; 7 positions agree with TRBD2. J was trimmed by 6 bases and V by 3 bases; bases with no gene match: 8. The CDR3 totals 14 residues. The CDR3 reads CASSLGGVSAEQYF. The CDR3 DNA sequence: TGTGCCAGCAGTTTGGGGGGGGTATCCGCCGAGCAGTACTTC.

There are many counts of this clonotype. CDR3 residues: CASSLNEREHNEKLFF. CDR3 nucleotide sequence: TGTGCCAGCAGCTTAAATGAGAGGGAACATAATGAAAAACTGTTTTTT. This chain connects TRBV7-9 to TRBJ1-4; D ambiguous. V was clipped by 2 bases and J by 4 bases, with 14 bases between them. This CDR3 comprises 16 residues. Germline-derived CDR1 and CDR2 are SEHNR and FQNEAQ (reference sequence).

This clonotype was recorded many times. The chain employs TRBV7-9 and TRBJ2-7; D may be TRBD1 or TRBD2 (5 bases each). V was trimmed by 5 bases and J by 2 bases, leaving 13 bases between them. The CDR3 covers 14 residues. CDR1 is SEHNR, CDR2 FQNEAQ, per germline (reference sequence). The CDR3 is CASSDRDQPYEQYF. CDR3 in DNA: TGTGCCAGCAGCGACCGGGACCAACCCTACGAGCAGTACTTC.

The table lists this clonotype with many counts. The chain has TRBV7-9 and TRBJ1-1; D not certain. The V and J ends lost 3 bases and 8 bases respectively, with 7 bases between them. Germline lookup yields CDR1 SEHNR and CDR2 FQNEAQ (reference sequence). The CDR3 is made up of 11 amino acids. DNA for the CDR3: TGTGCCAGCAGCTTCGGGGTGGAAGCTTTCTTT. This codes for CASSFGVEAFF.

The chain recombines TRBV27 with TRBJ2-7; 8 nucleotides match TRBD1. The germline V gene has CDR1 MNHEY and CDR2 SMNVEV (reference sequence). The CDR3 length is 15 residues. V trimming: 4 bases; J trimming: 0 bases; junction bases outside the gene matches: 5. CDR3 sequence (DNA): TGTGCCAGCAGTTCCTGGACAGGGATCTCCTACGAGCAGTACTTC. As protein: CASSSWTGISYEQYF.

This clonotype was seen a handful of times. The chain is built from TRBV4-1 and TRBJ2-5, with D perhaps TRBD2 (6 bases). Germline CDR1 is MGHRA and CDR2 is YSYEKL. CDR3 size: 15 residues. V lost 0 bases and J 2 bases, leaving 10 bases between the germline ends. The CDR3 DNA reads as TGCGCCAGCAGCCAAGATTCCGGGAGACAAGAGACCCAGTACTTC. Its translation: CASSQDSGRQETQYF.

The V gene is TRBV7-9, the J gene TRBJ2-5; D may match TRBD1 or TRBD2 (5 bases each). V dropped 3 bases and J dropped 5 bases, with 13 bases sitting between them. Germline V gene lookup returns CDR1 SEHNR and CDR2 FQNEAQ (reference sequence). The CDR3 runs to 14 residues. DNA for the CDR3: TGTGCCAGCAGCTTGGGGGTACCAAGGGAGACCCAGTACTTC. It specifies CASSLGVPRETQYF.

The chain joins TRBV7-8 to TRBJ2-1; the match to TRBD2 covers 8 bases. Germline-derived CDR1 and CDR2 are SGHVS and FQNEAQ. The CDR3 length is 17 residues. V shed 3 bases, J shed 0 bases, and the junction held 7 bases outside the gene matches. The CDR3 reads CASSFAGGQISYNEQFF. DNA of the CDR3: TGTGCCAGCAGCTTTGCGGGAGGACAAATCTCCTACAATGAGCAGTTCTTC. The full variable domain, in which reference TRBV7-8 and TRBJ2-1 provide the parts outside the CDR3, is GAGVSQSPRYKVAKRGQDVALRCDPISGHVSLFWYQQALGQGPEFLTYFQNEAQLDKSGLPSDRFFAERPEGSVSTLKIQRTQQEDSAVYLCASSFAGGQISYNEQFFGPGTRLTVL.

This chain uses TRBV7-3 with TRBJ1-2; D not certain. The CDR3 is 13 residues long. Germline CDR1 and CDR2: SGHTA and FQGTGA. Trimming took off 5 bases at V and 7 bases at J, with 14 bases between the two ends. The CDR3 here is CASSMGGKAGYTF. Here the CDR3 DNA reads TGTGCCAGCAGCATGGGAGGGAAGGCTGGCTACACCTTC.

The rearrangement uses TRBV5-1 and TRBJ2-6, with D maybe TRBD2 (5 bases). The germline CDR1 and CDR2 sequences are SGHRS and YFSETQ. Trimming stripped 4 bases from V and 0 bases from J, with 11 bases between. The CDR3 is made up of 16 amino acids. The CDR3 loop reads CASSVPGISGANVLTF. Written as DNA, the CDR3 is TGCGCCAGCAGCGTGCCGGGAATCTCTGGGGCCAACGTCCTGACTTTC. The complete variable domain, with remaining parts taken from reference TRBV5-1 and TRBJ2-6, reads KAGVTQTPRYLIKTRGQQVTLSCSPISGHRSVSWYQQTPGQGLQFLFEYFSETQRNKGNFPGRFSGRQFSNSRSEMNVSTLELGDSALYLCASSVPGISGANVLTFGAGSRLTVL.

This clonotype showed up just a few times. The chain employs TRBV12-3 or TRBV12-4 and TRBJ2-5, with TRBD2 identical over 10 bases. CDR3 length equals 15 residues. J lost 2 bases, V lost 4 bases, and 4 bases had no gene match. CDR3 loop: CASSSQRGGQETQYF. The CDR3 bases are TGTGCCAGCAGTTCCCAGCGGGGGGGGCAAGAGACCCAGTACTTC.

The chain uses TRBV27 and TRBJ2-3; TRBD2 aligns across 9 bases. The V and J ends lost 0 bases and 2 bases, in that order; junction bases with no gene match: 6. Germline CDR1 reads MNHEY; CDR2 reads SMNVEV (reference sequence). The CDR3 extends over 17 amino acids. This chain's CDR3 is CASSLSASGAPTDTQYF. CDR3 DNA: TGTGCCAGCAGTTTATCAGCTAGCGGGGCGCCCACAGATACGCAGTATTTT.

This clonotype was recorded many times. The CDR3 sequence is CASSQPAGTASTDTQYF. Written as DNA, the CDR3 is TGTGCCAGCAGCCAACCTGCCGGGACAGCTAGCACAGATACGCAGTATTTT. V and J are TRBV3-1 and TRBJ2-3; TRBD1 agrees at 7 bases. The ends lost 2 bases at V and 0 bases at J; junction bases unmatched: 8. The CDR3 spans 17 residues. CDR1 and CDR2 (germline): LGHDT, YNNKEL (reference sequence).

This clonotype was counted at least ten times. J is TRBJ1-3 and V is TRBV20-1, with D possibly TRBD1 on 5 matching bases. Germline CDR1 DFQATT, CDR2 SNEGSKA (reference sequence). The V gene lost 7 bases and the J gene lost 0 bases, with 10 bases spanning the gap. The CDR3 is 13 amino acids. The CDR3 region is CSVGGVSGNTIYF. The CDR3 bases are TGCAGTGTTGGGGGGGTCTCTGGAAACACCATATATTTT.

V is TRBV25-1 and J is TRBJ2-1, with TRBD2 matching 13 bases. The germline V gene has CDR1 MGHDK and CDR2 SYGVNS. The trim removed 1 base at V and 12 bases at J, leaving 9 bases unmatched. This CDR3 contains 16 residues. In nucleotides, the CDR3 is TGTGCCAGCAGTGAATTGGGGGGGACTAGCGGGAATCGGCAGTTCTTC. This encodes CASSELGGTSGNRQFF.